Reported below is one TCR beta chain. The data were obtained in a study of T cells in Graves' hyperthyroidism and ophthalmopathy. Across the whole study: Peripheral blood was taken when the disease was first diagnosed, before any treatment began.

The investigators amplified TCR beta CDR3 regions from RNA transcripts. The study used the HTBI primer set for a first-round RT-PCR of the TCR CDR3. In TCRdb, the multiplex PCR reads were re-called with MiXCR into one record per CDR3 protein. In the table there are roughly 240,000 distinct CDR3 sequences, about 24% of which are singletons. The sequence derives from a woman aged 40 to 55 with Graves' ophthalmopathy. Sequenced: blood.

The CDR3, as DNA: TGTGCCAGTAGTATTCACAGCGTTTATAGCAATCAGCCCCAGCATTTT. It specifies CASSIHSVYSNQPQHF. The chain uses TRBV19 and TRBJ1-5, with unresolved D. The V end was cut by 3 bases, the J end by 0 bases, with 12 bases between. This CDR3 spans 16 amino acids. Germline CDR1 reads LNHDA; CDR2 reads SQIVND (reference sequence).